A selection of T cell receptor beta chains follows, all from one sample in a study of naive and memory T cell subsets. Each CDR3 protein gets one entry after TCRdb re-called the UMI-ligation and nested PCR reads with MiXCR. The table records roughly 100,000 distinct CDR3 sequences, 13% to 15% of them present only once. Specimen: naive CD8+ T cells from blood. Receptors originate from a human donor in good health. The CDR3 runs from the conserved cysteine through the conserved F or W. D genes are given only for firm matches. Clone size, where shown, is once, few, many, or a class for clones that have expanded.

>NA|TRBJ2-7|NA|TRBV27
CASSLIPVSNEQYF
TGTGCCAGCAGTCTTATCCCCGTAAGCAACGAGCAGTACTTC
>NA|TRBJ2-7|few|TRBV29-1
CSVLVDVSYEQYF
TGCAGCGTTTTGGTCGATGTCAGCTACGAGCAGTACTTC
>NA|TRBJ2-7|many|TRBV10-3
CAISDGQSYEQYF
TGTGCCATCAGTGACGGACAGTCCTACGAGCAGTACTTC
>TRBD2|TRBJ2-3|NA|TRBV7-9
CASRQAGGSTDTQYF
TGTGCCAGCCGGCAGGCGGGAGGTTCCACAGATACGCAGTATTTT
>NA|TRBJ2-6|NA|TRBV7-9
CASSPVLISSGANVLTF
TGTGCCAGCAGCCCGGTCCTCATTAGTTCTGGGGCCAACGTCCTGACTTTC
>NA|TRBJ2-7|NA|TRBV5-1
CASSLENRDEQYF
TGCGCCAGCAGCTTGGAGAATAGGGACGAGCAGTACTTC
>NA|TRBJ1-5|NA|TRBV20-1
CSAPPLGGTHSNQPQHF
TGCAGTGCTCCCCCACTGGGCGGCACCCATAGCAATCAGCCCCAGCATTTT
>NA|TRBJ2-3|NA|TRBV20-1
CSVLGRDGTDTQYF
TGCAGTGTCTTGGGGCGGGATGGTACAGATACGCAGTATTTT
>NA|TRBJ2-3|many|TRBV25-1
CASSELAGALPDTQYF
TGTGCCAGCAGTGAACTGGCGGGGGCGCTTCCAGATACGCAGTATTTT
>NA|TRBJ1-6|few|TRBV11-2
CASSYPSSYNSPLHF
TGTGCCAGCAGTTATCCGAGCTCCTATAATTCACCCCTCCACTTT
>NA|TRBJ1-5|many|TRBV6-6
CASSYIELGNQPQHF
TGTGCCAGCAGTTACATCGAACTAGGCAATCAGCCCCAGCATTTT